Listed below are T cell receptor beta chains from one sample, sequenced in a study of cytomegalovirus exposure and HLA in healthy donors. Assay: immunoSEQ multiplex PCR; the TCRdb copy retains only in-frame clones and omits some. This table holds about 120,000 clones, over 6.5% found once. Sequencing input: PBMCs. All receptors come from a woman in her thirties or forties in good health and CMV-seropositive. The CDR3 runs from the conserved cysteine through the conserved F or W. Each record gives: clone size, V gene, D gene, J gene, CDR3 protein, CDR3 DNA. A D gene is named only where the DNA matches it firmly. Clone sizes are given selectively: once, few, many, or a class where the clone is expanded.

>few|TRBV4-2|TRBD1|TRBJ1-2
CASSQVKGAGGYTF
TGTGCCAGCAGCCAAGTCAAGGGGGCTGGTGGCTACACCTTC
>.|TRBV11-2|.|TRBJ2-7
CASSLDTDEQYF
TGTGCCAGCAGCTTAGATACGGACGAGCAGTACTTC
>.|TRBV5-4|.|TRBJ1-1
CASRSRGSTEAFF
TGTGCCAGCAGATCCAGGGGAAGCACTGAAGCTTTCTTT
>.|TRBV19|.|TRBJ1-2
CASSIDMGAYNYGYTF
TGTGCCAGTAGTATAGATATGGGCGCTTATAACTATGGCTACACCTTC
>.|TRBV5-4|.|TRBJ2-1
CASSLDRAPGYNEQFF
TGTGCCAGCAGCTTGGATAGGGCCCCAGGGTACAATGAGCAGTTCTTC
>.|TRBV7-2|.|TRBJ1-2
CASSQMPAGYGYTF
TGTGCCAGCAGCCAAATGCCAGCGGGCTATGGCTACACCTTC
>few|TRBV5-4|.|TRBJ1-1
CASSTVGRNTEAFF
TGTGCCAGCAGCACGGTCGGGAGGAACACTGAAGCTTTCTTT
>few|TRBV11-2|.|TRBJ1-2
CASSLDRSSGYGYTF
TGTGCCAGCAGCTTAGATCGAAGCAGCGGCTATGGCTACACCTTC
>.|TRBV11-2|TRBD1|TRBJ1-2
CASSSSTGGHYGYTF
TGTGCCAGCAGCTCCTCGACAGGGGGCCACTATGGCTACACCTTC
>few|TRBV5-5|TRBD1|TRBJ2-7
CASSSRDRGGRYEQYF
TGTGCCAGCAGCTCCCGGGACAGGGGAGGAAGATACGAGCAGTACTTC
>.|TRBV7-2|.|TRBJ1-1
CASSLVRVNTEAFF
TGTGCCAGCAGCTTAGTTCGGGTGAACACTGAAGCTTTCTTT
>.|TRBV27|TRBD1|TRBJ1-6
CASSFVYGTDTSPLHF
TGTGCCAGCAGTTTCGTCTACGGGACAGATACGTCACCCCTCCACTTT
>.|TRBV27|.|TRBJ1-5
CASSLSPRRGQPQHF
TGTGCCAGCAGTTTATCCCCTCGACGAGGTCAGCCCCAGCATTTT
>few|TRBV7-2|TRBD1|TRBJ1-1
CASSSGGWNTEAFF
TGTGCCAGCAGCTCAGGGGGCTGGAACACTGAAGCTTTCTTT
>few|TRBV2|TRBD1|TRBJ1-6
CASRDRGKSPLHF
TGTGCCAGCAGGGACAGGGGGAAATCACCCCTCCACTTT
>few|TRBV7-2|.|TRBJ1-5
CASSPDSSLARPQHF
TGTGCCAGCAGCCCGGACAGTTCTTTGGCAAGGCCCCAGCATTTT
>.|TRBV5-3|TRBD1|TRBJ2-4
CASSPWTGEQDIQYF
TGTGCCAGCAGCCCTTGGACAGGGGAACAGGACATTCAGTACTTC
>few|TRBV18|TRBD1|TRBJ1-1
CASSPSGGTEAFF
TGTGCCAGCTCACCATCAGGGGGCACTGAAGCTTTCTTT
>.|TRBV10-3|TRBD1|TRBJ2-7
CAISAMKTGVSYEQYF
TGTGCCATCAGTGCGATGAAGACAGGGGTTTCGTACGAGCAGTACTTC
>.|TRBV6-5|.|TRBJ1-1
CASSHGGSTEAFF
TGTGCCAGCAGTCACGGGGGATCCACTGAAGCTTTCTTT
>few|TRBV2|TRBD2|TRBJ2-3
CASSPPGTSGGNPDTQYF
TGTGCCAGCAGCCCTCCCGGGACTAGCGGGGGGAACCCAGATACGCAGTATTTT
>few|TRBV6-5|.|TRBJ1-3
CASSSQHGSGNTIYF
TGTGCCAGCAGTTCCCAACACGGGTCGGGAAACACCATATATTTT